Below, 18 T cell receptor beta chains from the same sample are listed, as sequenced in a study of Graves' ophthalmopathy and Graves' hyperthyroidism. Researchers took RNA transcripts and amplified TCR beta CDR3 regions from them. RT-PCR was first run with HTBI primers, then multiplex PCR in a second round. TCRdb fed the multiplex PCR reads into MiXCR, producing one record per CDR3 protein. The profile shows roughly 1.1 million distinct CDR3 sequences, less than 45% of them singletons. The sequencing sample was made of peripheral blood or thyroid tissue (not recorded which). These receptors originate from an adult man with Graves' hyperthyroidism.

Many counts were recorded for this clonotype. This sequence joins TRBV9 and TRBJ1-2, with 8 bases aligning to TRBD1. The CDR3 runs to 18 residues. Trimming took 0 bases from V and 4 from J; bases not matched to a gene: 14. CDR1 SGDLS and CDR2 YYNGEE come from the germline V gene. In DNA, the CDR3 is TGTGCCAGCAGCGTAGCTTGGGAAAAGGACAGGGACGGCTATGGCTACACCTTC. This codes for CASSVAWEKDRDGYGYTF.

This clonotype was counted ten times or more. The chain combines TRBV10-1 with TRBJ1-2; 7 nucleotides match TRBD1. Trimming cost V 6 bases and J 2 bases; bases outside gene matches: 3. Germline V gene sequence: CDR1 WNHNN, CDR2 SYGVQD (reference sequence). CDR3 length: 13 amino acids. The CDR3: CASSRGTNYGYTF. The CDR3 bases are TGCGCCAGCAGCAGGGGGACGAACTATGGCTACACCTTC.

This clonotype was counted a few times. V is TRBV7-9 and J is TRBJ1-1; no reliable D call. Per germline, CDR1 SEHNR and CDR2 FQNEAQ (reference sequence). CDR3 length equals 12 residues. Trimming took 2 bases from V and 8 from J, leaving 9 bases between them. The CDR3 reads CASSLLENEAFF. The CDR3 nucleotides are TGTGCCAGCAGCTTATTAGAAAACGAAGCTTTCTTT.

V gene TRBV4-2 combines with J gene TRBJ2-2; D is uncertain. Trimming shortened V by 7 bases and J by 2 bases, and 14 bases separated the two germline ends. The CDR3 length is 15 residues. In germline, CDR1 is LGHNA, CDR2 YNFKEQ. The CDR3 region has the DNA TGTGCCAGCACCGTAAAGAAGGACAACACCGGGGAGCTGTTTTTT. This codes for CASTVKKDNTGELFF.

The chain is built from TRBV6-1 and TRBJ1-4; D call uncertain. The CDR3 length is 14 residues. CDR1 and CDR2 from the germline V gene are MNHNS and SASEGT. V was clipped by 2 bases and J by 8 bases, with 12 bases between them. In DNA form, the CDR3 reads TGTGCCAGCAGTGAATCTGAAGGGCGCGAAAAACTGTTTTTT. Its protein product is CASSESEGREKLFF.

In this sample, this clonotype turned up once. This chain uses TRBV5-1 with TRBJ1-1; no reliable D call. V dropped 4 bases and J dropped 4 bases, with 14 bases sitting between them. From germline, CDR1 is SGHRS and CDR2 YFSETQ. The CDR3 spans 14 residues. CDR3 sequence: CASSPWGTGTEAFF. The CDR3 nucleotides read TGCGCCAGCAGCCCCTGGGGAACGGGCACTGAAGCTTTCTTT.

Remarks on this clonotype: With a much larger clone just one base away, this may be a read error. The chain links TRBV10-3 to TRBJ2-7; 9 nucleotides agree with TRBD1. Per germline, CDR1 ENHRY and CDR2 SYGVKD. There are 14 residues in the CDR3. Trimming took 7 bases from V and 2 from J; bases not matched to a gene: 6. The CDR3 DNA reads as TGTGCCATCAAACAACAGGGGGCCGCCTACGAGCAGTACTTC. Amino acid sequence: CAIKQQGAAYEQYF.

This clonotype was counted ten times or more. The V gene is TRBV6-6, the J gene TRBJ2-7; unclear D gene. The CDR3 length is 14 residues. Trimming stripped 2 bases from V and 2 bases from J, with 10 bases between. In germline, CDR1 is MNHNY, CDR2 SVGAGI (reference sequence). CDR3 nucleotide sequence: TGTGCCAGCAGTTACGTCGCCAGTCCCTACGAGCAGTACTTC. Translated, it gives CASSYVASPYEQYF.

CDR3 residues: CASTPGQSGNQPQHF. CDR3 nucleotides: TGTGCCAGTACTCCGGGACAGTCGGGCAATCAGCCCCAGCATTTT. The chain is built from TRBV19 and TRBJ1-5; TRBD1 aligns across 7 bases. This CDR3 has 15 residues. The germline CDR1 and CDR2 sequences are LNHDA and SQIVND (reference sequence). The trim removed 7 bases at V and 2 bases at J, leaving 8 bases unmatched.

Note on this clonotype: Since a much larger clone is just one base distant, this may be a read error. This chain joins TRBV10-3 and TRBJ1-1; D is unresolved. The CDR3 is 12 residues long. Germline values: CDR1 ENHRY, CDR2 SYGVKD. V lost 5 bases and J 10 bases, leaving 14 bases between the germline ends. The CDR3 protein is CAISYSESPAFF. The CDR3 bases are TGTGCCATCAGTTACTCGGAGTCGCCAGCTTTCTTT.

The CDR3: CASSRPFGTGTYEQYF. CDR3 DNA sequence: TGTGCCAGCAGCCGCCCTTTCGGGACAGGCACCTACGAGCAGTACTTC. V usage is TRBV7-2 and J usage is TRBJ2-7, with TRBD1 matching over 8 bases. This CDR3 is 16 amino acids long. J gave up 2 bases and V 5 bases, and 11 bases lay outside the gene matches. In germline, CDR1 is SGHTA, CDR2 FQGNSA.

This chain uses TRBV5-1 with TRBJ2-7, with D perhaps TRBD2 (5 bases). The CDR3 loop spans 16 amino acids. Germline V CDR1 and CDR2: SGHRS, YFSETQ. V lost 3 bases and J 3 bases, leaving 19 bases between the germline ends. The CDR3 sequence: CASSSWLTGKGYEQYF. CDR3 DNA: TGCGCCAGCAGCTCCTGGTTAACCGGGAAGGGCTACGAGCAGTACTTC. The full variable domain, in which reference TRBV5-1 and TRBJ2-7 provide the parts outside the CDR3, is KAGVTQTPRYLIKTRGQQVTLSCSPISGHRSVSWYQQTPGQGLQFLFEYFSETQRNKGNFPGRFSGRQFSNSRSEMNVSTLELGDSALYLCASSSWLTGKGYEQYFGPGTRLTVT.

The rearrangement uses TRBV20-1 and TRBJ2-5, with a tentative D call TRBD2 (5 bases). This CDR3 comprises 13 residues. V was shortened by 1 base and J by 9 bases, with 15 bases between the two germline ends. CDR1 and CDR2 (germline): DFQATT, SNEGSKA (reference sequence). CDR3 DNA: TGCAGTGCTAGAGTGGGCGGGTTTCAGCCCCAGTACTTC. Translated, it gives CSARVGGFQPQYF.

This chain connects TRBV20-1 to TRBJ2-2; possible D gene TRBD2, 6 bases. Germline values: CDR1 DFQATT, CDR2 SNEGSKA (reference sequence). The V and J ends lost 6 bases and 1 base respectively, with 12 bases between them. This CDR3 has 14 residues. CDR3 DNA: TGCAGTGCCCTCCGGGGACTGAACACCGGGGAGCTGTTTTTT. As protein: CSALRGLNTGELFF.

The chain combines TRBV5-8 with TRBJ2-2, with 9 bases lining up with TRBD1. The CDR3 consists of 16 residues. Germline V gene data show CDR1 as SGHTS and CDR2 as YDEGEE. V lost 3 bases and J lost 3; bases outside the gene matches: 6. CDR3 in amino acids: CASSSGQGLYTGELFF. CDR3 DNA: TGTGCCAGCAGCTCCGGACAGGGGCTATACACCGGGGAGCTGTTTTTT.

The CDR3 here is CASSFMNSNQPQHF. In nucleotides, the CDR3 is TGTGCCAGCAGTTTTATGAATAGCAATCAGCCCCAGCATTTT. The rearrangement uses TRBV28 and TRBJ1-5; D is unresolved. The V and J ends lost 3 bases and 0 bases respectively, with 6 bases between them. This CDR3 is 14 amino acids long. CDR1 and CDR2 (germline): MDHEN, SYDVKM.

The chain links TRBV29-1 to TRBJ1-5; D uncertain. This CDR3 contains 15 residues. CDR1 is SQVTM and CDR2 is ANQGSEA in the germline V gene. Trimming removed 2 bases at V and 11 bases at J, with 22 bases between. The CDR3 bases are TGCAGCGTTGAAAAAGGGTCTAGCGGGAGCACGACCCAGCATTTT. As protein: CSVEKGSSGSTTQHF. The whole variable domain, filled in from reference TRBV29-1 and TRBJ1-5, reads SAVISQKPSRDICQRGTSLTIQCQVDSQVTMMFWYRQQPGQSLTLIATANQGSEATYESGFVIDKFPISRPNLTFSTLTVSNMSPEDSSIYLCSVEKGSSGSTTQHFGDGTRLSIL.

This clonotype was observed many times. The CDR3 is CASSYRDSHNSPLHF. CDR3 nucleotides: TGTGCCAGCAGTTACCGGGACAGCCATAATTCACCCCTCCACTTT. The genes are TRBV6-5 and TRBJ1-6; 7 bases align to TRBD1. The V segment lost 2 bases and the J segment 5 bases; nucleotides outside the gene matches: 3. CDR3 length equals 15 residues. CDR1 is MNHEY and CDR2 is SVGAGI in the germline V gene.